This T cell receptor (beta chain) comes out of a study of early T cells in non-severe SARS-CoV-2 infection. The CDR3 loop spans 16 amino acids. The V end was cut by 4 bases, the J end by 7 bases, with 22 bases between. CDR1 is SGHTA and CDR2 is FQGNSA in the germline V gene. There are many counts of this clonotype. TCRdb redid the calling of the 5' RACE reads with MiXCR, one entry per CDR3 protein. The repertoire holds about 31,000 distinct CDR3 sequences, with 5.4% as singletons. The source of this sequence is an adult who was a healthcare worker with PCR-confirmed SARS-CoV-2 infection or an uninfected control (not recorded which). The rearrangement uses TRBV7-2 and TRBJ2-5, with D perhaps TRBD1 (6 bases). The sample taken for sequencing was whole blood. This chain's CDR3 is CASSYSPRAGARTQYF. CDR3 DNA sequence: TGTGCCAGCAGCTATAGCCCCCGGGCAGGGGCGAGGACCCAGTACTTC.